This T cell receptor beta chain appears in the sequencing data of a study of blood T cell repertoires in COVID-19. Study-wide context: Samples of COVID-19 (acute and convalescent) were obtained from the United States, Italy and Spain. From T cells, B-cell-depleted T cells, or PBMCs came the material, which was cDNA or gDNA.

The CDR3 length is 13 residues. V shed 4 bases and J shed 7 bases, with 8 bases lying between them. Germline V lookup: CDR1 LGHDT, CDR2 YNNKEL (reference sequence). As originally analysed: Amplification from reference gene primers served as the basis for estimated nucleated cell counts. Produced via immunoSEQ multiplex PCR; TCRdb's table is partial and in-frame only. The DNA was the basis for D and trimming; V, J and clone size are from that table. In the table there are around 100,000 clones, around four fifths of which are singletons. This chain connects TRBV3-1 (or the pseudogene TRBV3-2) to TRBJ1-6; maybe TRBD1 (5 bases). The TCR sequence derives from a human donor in a cohort sampled during active COVID-19. Sequenced: peripheral blood. DNA for the CDR3: TGTGCCAGCAGCCCGAACAGGAATTCACCCCTCCACTTT. Protein sequence: CASSPNRNSPLHF.